This T cell receptor beta chain appears in the sequencing data of a study of T cell responses to AZD1222 COVID-19 vaccine. Clones were sequenced by immunoSEQ multiplex PCR, and TCRdb holds only the in-frame ones, with some missing. Here the sample spans 85,000 to 130,000 clones, 93% being singletons. This CDR3 has 14 amino acids. CDR1 MNHEY and CDR2 SVGAGI come from the germline V gene. Trimming cost V 6 bases and J 4 bases, with 13 bases left between them. The V and J genes are TRBV6-5 and TRBJ1-5; weak D call: TRBD1 (6 bases). This clonotype was sampled from an adult in good health. The sequencing here drew on peripheral blood, taken on day 0 of AZD1222 vaccination. As DNA, the CDR3 is TGTGCCAGCAGCAGGGGACCTACGAATCAGCCCCAGCATTTT. It codes for CASSRGPTNQPQHF.